This T cell receptor (beta chain) derives from a study of neoadjuvant nivolumab and ipilimumab in lung cancer. Overall study results and limits: Only a small number of samples underwent TCR sequencing.

Clones were read by immunoSEQ multiplex PCR, and TCRdb kept only the in-frame ones, dropping some. The data show tens of thousands of clones, around 89% seen once. Points on this clone: Its target is unknown.

With V trimmed by 6 bases and J by 3 bases, 4 bases remained unmatched. Germline V CDR1 and CDR2: ENHRY, SYGVKD. The CDR3 is 14 residues long. V gene TRBV10-3 combines with J gene TRBJ2-7; TRBD2 matches at 11 bases. This material consisted of blood, taken before neoadjuvant nivolumab, alone or with ipilimumab. This clonotype was obtained from an adult with non-small cell lung cancer. Some clones in this sample may be carry-over from other donors' samples. The CDR3 sequence: CAISEGTSGYEQYF. Here the CDR3 DNA reads TGTGCCATCAGCGAGGGGACTAGCGGCTACGAGCAGTACTTC.